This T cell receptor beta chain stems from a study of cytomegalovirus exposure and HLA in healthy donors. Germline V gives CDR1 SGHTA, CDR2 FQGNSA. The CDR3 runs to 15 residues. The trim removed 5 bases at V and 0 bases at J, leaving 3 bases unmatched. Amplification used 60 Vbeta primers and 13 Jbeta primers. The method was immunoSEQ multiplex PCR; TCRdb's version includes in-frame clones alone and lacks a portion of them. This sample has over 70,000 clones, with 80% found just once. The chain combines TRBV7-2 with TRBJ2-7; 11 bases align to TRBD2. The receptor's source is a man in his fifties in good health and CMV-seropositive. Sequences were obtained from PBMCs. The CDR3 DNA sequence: TGTGCCAGCAGCATACTAGCGGGAGACTCCTACGAGCAGTACTTC. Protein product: CASSILAGDSYEQYF.